This T cell receptor beta chain was recorded in a study of T cell repertoires in cytomegalovirus infection. Study in general: Indicated by public TCR beta signatures were CMV infection and matching HLA type.

General study results and limits: The ex vivo response showed dominance by HLA-C-restricted CMV-specific TCR beta clonotypes. The study identified carriers of CMV plus the relevant HLA from cumulative public TCR beta family frequency.

TCRdb fed the reads into MiXCR, producing one record per CDR3 protein. The sample includes under 850,000 distinct CDR3 sequences, about a third of them seen just once. This clonotype was found a few times. The target antigen is unknown. The sequencing input was PBMCs. The origin of this receptor is a human donor in good health (CMV status not recorded). Some clones in this sample may be carry-over from other donors' samples.

The CDR3 reads CASSGQGQADTQYF. For the CDR3, the DNA is TGTGCCAGCAGTGGACAGGGACAAGCGGATACGCAGTATTTT. This sequence joins TRBV5-5 and TRBJ2-3, with 8 bases fitting TRBD1. Germline V gene data show CDR1 as SGHKS and CDR2 as YYEKEE (reference sequence). The CDR3 is 14 residues long. With 5 bases clipped from V and 6 bases from J, the junction kept 8 bases outside the gene matches.